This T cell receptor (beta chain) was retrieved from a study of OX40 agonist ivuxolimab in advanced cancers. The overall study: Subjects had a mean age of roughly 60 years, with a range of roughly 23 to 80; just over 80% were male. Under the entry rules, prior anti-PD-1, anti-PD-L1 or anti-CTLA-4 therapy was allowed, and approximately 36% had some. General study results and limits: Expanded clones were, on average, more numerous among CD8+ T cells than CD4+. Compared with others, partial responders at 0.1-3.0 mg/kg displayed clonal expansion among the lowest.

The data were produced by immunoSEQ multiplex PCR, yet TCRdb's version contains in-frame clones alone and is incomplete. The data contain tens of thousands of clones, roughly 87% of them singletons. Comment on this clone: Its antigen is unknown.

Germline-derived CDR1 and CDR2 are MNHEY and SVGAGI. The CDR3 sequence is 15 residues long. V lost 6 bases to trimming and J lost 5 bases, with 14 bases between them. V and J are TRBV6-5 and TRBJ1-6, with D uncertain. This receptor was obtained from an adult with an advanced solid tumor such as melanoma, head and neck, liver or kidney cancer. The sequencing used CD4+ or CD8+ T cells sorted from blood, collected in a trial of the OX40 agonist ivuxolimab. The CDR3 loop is CASSFRVLNNSPLHF. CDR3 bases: TGTGCCAGCAGCTTCCGCGTCCTAAATAATTCACCCCTCCACTTT.